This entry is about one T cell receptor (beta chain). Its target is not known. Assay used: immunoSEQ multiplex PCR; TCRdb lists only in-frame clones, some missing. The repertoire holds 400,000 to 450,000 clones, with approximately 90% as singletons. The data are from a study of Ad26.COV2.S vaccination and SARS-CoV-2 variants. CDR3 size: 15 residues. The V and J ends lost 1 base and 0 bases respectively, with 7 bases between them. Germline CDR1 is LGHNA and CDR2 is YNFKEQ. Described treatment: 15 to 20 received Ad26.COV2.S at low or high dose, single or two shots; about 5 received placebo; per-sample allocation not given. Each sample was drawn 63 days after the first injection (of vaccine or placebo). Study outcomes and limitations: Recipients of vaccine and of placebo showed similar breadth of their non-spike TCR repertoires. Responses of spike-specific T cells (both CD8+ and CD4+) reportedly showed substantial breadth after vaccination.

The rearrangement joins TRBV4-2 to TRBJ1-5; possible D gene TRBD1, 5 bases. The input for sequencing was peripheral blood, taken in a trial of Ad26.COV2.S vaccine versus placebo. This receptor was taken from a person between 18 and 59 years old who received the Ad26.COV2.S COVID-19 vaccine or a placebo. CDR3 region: CASSQGGYSNQPQHF. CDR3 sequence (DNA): TGTGCCAGCAGCCAAGGGGGGTATAGCAATCAGCCCCAGCATTTT.